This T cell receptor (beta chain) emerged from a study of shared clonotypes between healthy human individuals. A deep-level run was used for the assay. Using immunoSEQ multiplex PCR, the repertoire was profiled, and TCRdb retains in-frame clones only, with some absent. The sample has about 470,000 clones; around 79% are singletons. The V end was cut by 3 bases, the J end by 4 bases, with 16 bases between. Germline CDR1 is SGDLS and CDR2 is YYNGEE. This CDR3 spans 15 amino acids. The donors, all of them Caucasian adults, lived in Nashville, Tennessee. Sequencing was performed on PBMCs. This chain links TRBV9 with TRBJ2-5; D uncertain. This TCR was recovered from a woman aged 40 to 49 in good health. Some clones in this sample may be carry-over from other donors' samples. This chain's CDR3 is CASSANNGPGETQYF. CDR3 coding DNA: TGTGCCAGCAGCGCCAACAATGGGCCGGGAGAGACCCAGTACTTC.